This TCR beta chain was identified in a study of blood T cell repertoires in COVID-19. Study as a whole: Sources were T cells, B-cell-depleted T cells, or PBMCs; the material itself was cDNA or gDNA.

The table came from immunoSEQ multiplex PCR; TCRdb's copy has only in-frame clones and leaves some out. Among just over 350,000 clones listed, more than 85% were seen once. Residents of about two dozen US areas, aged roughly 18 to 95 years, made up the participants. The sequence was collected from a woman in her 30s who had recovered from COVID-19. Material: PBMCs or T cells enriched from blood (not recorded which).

CDR3 sequence: CASRTQGGSSTDTQYF. The CDR3 region has the DNA TGTGCCAGTAGGACACAGGGCGGTTCTAGCACAGATACGCAGTATTTT. This rearrangement joins TRBV19 to TRBJ2-3; D is possibly TRBD1 (6 bases). This CDR3 has 16 amino acids. V was shortened by 6 bases and J by 0 bases, with 16 bases between the two germline ends. Germline CDR1 reads LNHDA; CDR2 reads SQIVND (reference sequence).